This TCR beta chain was identified during a study of T cells in Graves' hyperthyroidism and ophthalmopathy. The TCR beta CDR3 regions underwent amplification using RNA transcripts as the source. HTBI primers were the set used in a first-round RT-PCR of the TCR CDR3. One entry per CDR3 protein, called by TCRdb with MiXCR from the multiplex PCR reads. The table lists about 620,000 distinct CDR3 sequences, around 15% of them singletons. V was cut by 0 bases and J by 0 bases, with 15 bases left in between. The CDR3 length is 16 residues. Germline V gene lookup returns CDR1 DFQATT and CDR2 SNEGSKA (reference sequence).

This chain joins TRBV20-1 and TRBJ2-7, with D perhaps assigned TRBD1 or TRBD2 (6 bases each). Sequenced input: blood. This receptor was identified in a woman in her 30s with Graves' hyperthyroidism. CDR3 DNA sequence: TGCAGTGCTAGAGATGGGGGGCGGGCGAGCTCCTACGAGCAGTACTTC. As protein: CSARDGGRASSYEQYF.